A single sample is the source of the 20 T cell receptor beta chains below, sequenced in a study of identical twins (dated by TCRdb to 2016 to 2018). Preparation of the library involved 5' RACE. Sequencing instrument: Illumina HiSeq 2000. TCRdb reworked the public reads: Q25 trimming with fastp, MiXCR clone assembly, productive beta chains retained. Rows are combined by CDR3 protein, so each entry shows the most common genes and DNA. This sample is represented by a few hundred thousand distinct CDR3 sequences; 6.5% to 9.5% of them were singletons. Approximately 3% of the sample is in the top ten clones. In addition, the sample was reused for a study of yellow fever vaccine responses in identical twins.

Sequencing used CD8+ T cells sorted from blood. The receptors derive from a woman aged 18 to 35 in good health.

The chain employs TRBV30 and TRBJ1-1; D gene unclear. V shed 0 bases and J shed 1 base, with 6 bases lying between them. The CDR3 covers 13 residues. Germline V gives CDR1 GTSNPN, CDR2 SVGIG (reference sequence). The CDR3 protein is CAWSVGANTEAFF. Here the CDR3 DNA reads TGTGCCTGGAGTGTTGGAGCGAACACTGAAGCTTTCTTT.

The chain uses TRBV4-2 and TRBJ2-1; maybe TRBD2 (7 bases). The CDR3 totals 13 residues. Trimming removed 5 bases from V and 8 bases from J, with 13 bases in between. Germline CDR1 is LGHNA and CDR2 is YNFKEQ. CDR3 residues: CASSLGGPDEQFF. Written as DNA, the CDR3 is TGTGCCAGCAGCTTGGGGGGGCCTGATGAGCAGTTCTTC.

This clonotype was found many times. The chain joins TRBV28 to TRBJ2-5; TRBD2 aligns across 8 bases. CDR1 MDHEN and CDR2 SYDVKM come from the germline V gene. J lost 9 bases, V lost 6 bases, and 3 bases had no gene match. The CDR3 spans 11 residues. Here the CDR3 DNA reads TGTGCCAGCAGACTAGCGGCGGCCCAGTACTTC. Protein sequence: CASRLAAAQYF.

The CDR3 reads CASDARDSSYEQYF. The CDR3 DNA reads TGTGCCAGCGACGCTCGGGACAGCTCCTACGAGCAGTACTTC. This chain joins TRBV6-1 and TRBJ2-7, with 7 bases fitting TRBD1. CDR1 MNHNS and CDR2 SASEGT come from the germline V gene. The CDR3 is 14 amino acids. V gave up 8 bases and J gave up 0 bases; unmatched junction bases: 7.

This clonotype was found a few times. J is TRBJ2-1 and V is TRBV6-4, with D possibly TRBD2 on 5 matching bases. CDR3 length: 14 residues. The germline V and J ends were trimmed by 0 bases and 6 bases, with 9 bases remaining between them. Germline assignment: CDR1 MRHNA and CDR2 SNTAGT. For the CDR3, the DNA is TGTGCCAGCAGTGACTCCGGGGTTAGCAATGAGCAGTTCTTC. Amino acids: CASSDSGVSNEQFF.

The CDR3 here is CASRYSTEWVNNEQFF. CDR3 DNA sequence: TGTGCCAGCCGCTACTCAACGGAGTGGGTCAACAATGAGCAGTTCTTC. The J gene is TRBJ2-1, the V gene TRBV6-5; no definite D call. Germline V CDR1 and CDR2: MNHEY, SVGAGI. The CDR3 is 16 residues long. V lost 8 bases, J lost 5 bases, and 22 bases lay in between.

This clonotype has ten or more counts. The CDR3 DNA sequence: TGTGCCAGCAGTTTGTATACGACGGGCAATCAGCCCCAGCATTTT. It translates to CASSLYTTGNQPQHF. The chain carries TRBV27 and TRBJ1-5; D uncertain. Trimming took 3 bases from V and 2 from J, leaving 11 bases between them. This CDR3 is built from 15 residues. Germline V gives CDR1 MNHEY, CDR2 SMNVEV (reference sequence).

This clonotype appeared a few times. This CDR3 reads CASSPHGEGGYRIEQYF. The CDR3 nucleotides read TGCGCCAGCAGCCCCCACGGGGAAGGGGGCTACCGGATCGAGCAGTACTTC. The chain is built from TRBV5-1 and TRBJ2-7, with TRBD1 matching 7 bases. Germline V CDR1 and CDR2: SGHRS, YFSETQ. The J segment lost 6 bases and the V segment lost 4 bases, leaving 19 bases of the junction unmatched. This CDR3 is built from 17 residues.

Many counts were recorded for this clonotype. J is TRBJ1-5 and V is TRBV4-3, with D unresolved. Germline V CDR1 and CDR2: LGHNA, YSLEER. Trimming cost V 1 base and J 4 bases, with 5 bases left between them. This CDR3 has 13 residues. CDR3 residues: CASSQGLNQPQHF. The CDR3 region has the DNA TGCGCCAGCAGCCAAGGTCTGAATCAGCCCCAGCATTTT.

This clonotype showed up just a few times. The chain employs TRBV10-3 and TRBJ2-2; D unresolved. V lost 8 bases to trimming and J lost 1 base, with 8 bases between them. Germline CDR1 reads ENHRY; CDR2 reads SYGVKD. The CDR3 covers 13 residues. CDR3 loop: CAIYVENTGELFF. CDR3 in DNA: TGTGCCATCTATGTTGAGAACACCGGGGAGCTGTTTTTT.

The rearrangement links TRBV20-1 to TRBJ2-2; TRBD2 matches at 11 bases. The germline CDR1 and CDR2 sequences are DFQATT and SNEGSKA (reference sequence). J lost 3 bases, V lost 5 bases, and 8 bases had no gene match. The CDR3 consists of 16 residues. The CDR3 here is CSAHLAGGPDTGELFF. The CDR3, as DNA: TGCAGTGCTCACTTAGCGGGAGGGCCAGACACCGGGGAGCTGTTTTTT.

Ten or more counts support this clonotype. The chain employs TRBV27 and TRBJ2-1; no clear D gene. CDR1 and CDR2 (germline): MNHEY, SMNVEV (reference sequence). V gave up 3 bases and J gave up 5 bases, with 11 bases separating them. The CDR3 extends over 14 amino acids. CDR3 amino acids: CASSFSFSNNEQFF. The CDR3 region has the DNA TGTGCCAGCAGTTTTAGTTTCTCGAACAATGAGCAGTTCTTC.

J is TRBJ2-7 and V is TRBV7-9; TRBD1 is a possible D gene (6 bases). Trimming pared 5 bases from V and 4 bases from J, leaving 15 bases between. Germline V gene sequence: CDR1 SEHNR, CDR2 FQNEAQ (reference sequence). The CDR3 loop spans 14 amino acids. CDR3 in amino acids: CASSSRGTRYEQYF. DNA of the CDR3: TGTGCCAGCAGCAGCAGGGGTACTCGGTACGAGCAGTACTTC.

The sample holds a few counts of this clonotype. V usage is TRBV12-5 and J usage is TRBJ1-2; D perhaps matches TRBD1 (5 bases). The V gene lost 4 bases and the J gene lost 0 bases, with 9 bases spanning the gap. CDR3 size: 14 residues. CDR1 and CDR2 (germline): LGHNT, FRNRAP. CDR3 in amino acids: CASGWGDTNYGYTF. CDR3 nucleotides: TGTGCTAGTGGTTGGGGGGATACTAACTATGGCTACACCTTC.

The chain combines TRBV29-1 with TRBJ2-1, with a tentative D call TRBD2 (6 bases). Per the germline V gene, CDR1 is SQVTM and CDR2 is ANQGSEA. V lost 6 bases, J lost 6 bases, and 18 bases lay in between. This CDR3 comprises 14 residues. CDR3 DNA sequence: TGCAGCGTCGACCTAACTAGCCGAAGCAATGAGCAGTTCTTC. It codes for CSVDLTSRSNEQFF.

This clonotype was counted only a few times. The chain recombines TRBV12-3 or TRBV12-4 with TRBJ1-1, with 8 nucleotides matching TRBD1. The trim removed 5 bases at V and 6 bases at J, leaving 14 bases unmatched. This CDR3 region has 16 residues. The CDR3 spells CASSTDKTGVSSEAFF. Written as DNA, the CDR3 is TGTGCCAGCAGTACTGACAAGACAGGGGTCAGTTCTGAAGCTTTCTTT.

This clonotype has more than one count but fewer than ten. This sequence joins TRBV5-1 and TRBJ2-2, with TRBD1 identical over 7 bases. Germline V gives CDR1 SGHRS, CDR2 YFSETQ. The CDR3 has 15 residues. V gave up 4 bases and J gave up 5 bases; unmatched junction bases: 8. The CDR3 coding sequence is TGCGCCAGCAGCCTAAAGACAGGGCAGACCGGGGAGCTGTTTTTT. Translating it yields CASSLKTGQTGELFF.

This clonotype showed up many times. V and J are TRBV25-1 and TRBJ2-5, with 8 bases matching TRBD2. The germline V gene encodes CDR1 MGHDK and CDR2 SYGVNS. V lost 6 bases to trimming and J lost 2 bases; unmatched junction nucleotides: 2. The CDR3 loop spans 13 amino acids. The CDR3 region has the DNA TGTGCCAGCAGGACTAGCGCTCAAGAGACCCAGTACTTC. Protein product: CASRTSAQETQYF.

This clonotype was detected a few times. CDR3 amino acids: CASSPTVGDSDTQYF. The CDR3 DNA reads as TGTGCCAGCAGCCCCACGGTGGGGGACTCGGATACGCAGTATTTT. The chain combines TRBV5-6 with TRBJ2-3; TRBD2 might be the D (6 bases). CDR1 SGHDT and CDR2 YYEEEE come from the germline V gene. V was shortened by 4 bases and J by 6 bases, with 18 bases between the two germline ends. The CDR3 is made up of 15 amino acids.

V gene TRBV5-5 combines with J gene TRBJ1-2; no definite D call. The CDR3 runs 15 residues. The V end was cut by 0 bases, the J end by 4 bases, with 13 bases between. Germline V gene data show CDR1 as SGHKS and CDR2 as YYEKEE (reference sequence). The CDR3 bases are TGTGCCAGCAGCTTGGATCGAGAGACACTCTATGGCTACACCTTC. It codes for CASSLDRETLYGYTF.